This passage covers 7 T cell receptor beta chains from one sample sequenced in a study of memory CD8 T cells in hepatitis C reinfection. The table came from immunoSEQ multiplex PCR; TCRdb's copy has only in-frame clones and leaves some out. The data show just over 45,000 clones, 80% to 90% seen once. The time point was: late/post reinfection, 12 to 24 weeks after detection. The sorted cells went straight to TCR sequencing with no prior in vitro expansion. Material for sequencing was naive CD8+ T cells sorted from blood. The receptors stem from a man aged 18 to 30 with hepatitis C virus infection.

The rearrangement links TRBV11-2 to TRBJ2-7; the D gene is possibly TRBD1 (6 bases). Per germline, CDR1 SGHAT and CDR2 FQNNGV. The ends were cut back, 3 bases at V and 3 bases at J, with 6 bases in the middle. The CDR3 totals 12 residues. The CDR3 sequence is CASSLTGYEQYF. The CDR3 nucleotides are TGTGCCAGCAGCTTGACAGGCTACGAGCAGTACTTC. Supplemented by reference TRBV11-2 and TRBJ2-7, the full variable domain reads EAGVAQSPRYKIIEKRQSVAFWCNPISGHATLYWYQQILGQGPKLLIQFQNNGVVDDSQLPKDRFSAERLKGVDSTLKIQPAKLEDSAVYLCASSLTGYEQYFGPGTRLTVT.

The CDR3 region has the DNA TGTGCCAGCAAGCCCGGACAGGGGCATGAGCAGTTCTTC. This sequence encodes CASKPGQGHEQFF. The chain has TRBV6-6 and TRBJ2-1; TRBD1 matches 9 bases. Germline-derived CDR1 and CDR2 are MNHNY and SVGAGI (reference sequence). The junction had 6 bases not matched to a gene; V was cut back by 7 bases and J by 8 bases. This CDR3 comprises 13 residues.

The chain has TRBV6-4 and TRBJ1-2; D not resolved. The V gene's germline CDR1 is MRHNA and CDR2 SNTAGT. Trimming removed 2 bases from V and 3 bases from J, with 13 bases in between. There are 15 residues in the CDR3. For the CDR3, the DNA is TGTGCCAGCAGTGACGACCAGGAACTCCACTATGGCTACACCTTC. This encodes CASSDDQELHYGYTF.

The genes are TRBV6-5 and TRBJ1-1, with D tentatively TRBD1 (5 bases). The V end lost 0 bases, the J end lost 0 bases, and 8 bases lay between the germline ends. Germline-derived CDR1 and CDR2 are MNHEY and SVGAGI. This CDR3 comprises 15 residues. The CDR3 nucleotides read TGTGCCAGCAGTTACTCGAGACAGTTGAACACTGAAGCTTTCTTT. Translated, it gives CASSYSRQLNTEAFF.

The chain links TRBV29-1 to TRBJ2-1; tentative D call: TRBD1 (6 bases). This CDR3 region has 15 residues. CDR1 SQVTM and CDR2 ANQGSEA come from the germline V gene. V was pared by 7 bases and J by 0 bases, with 16 bases between. CDR3 DNA: TGCAGCGCTTTTGGTAGGGGGAGCTCCTACAATGAGCAGTTCTTC. This translates into CSAFGRGSSYNEQFF.

This clone was seen more than once but under ten times. The chain is built from TRBV5-1 and TRBJ2-6; TRBD1 matches at 8 bases. The V segment lost 3 bases and the J segment 2 bases; nucleotides outside the gene matches: 4. CDR1 is SGHRS, CDR2 YFSETQ, per germline. CDR3 length: 16 amino acids. CDR3 amino acids: CASSSRTGPGANVLTF. The DNA for the CDR3 is TGCGCCAGCAGCTCGCGGACAGGGCCTGGGGCCAACGTCCTGACTTTC.

The chain employs TRBV9 and TRBJ1-6, with D perhaps TRBD1 (6 bases). CDR1 is SGDLS, CDR2 YYNGEE, per germline. This CDR3 spans 15 amino acids. The V end was cut by 7 bases, the J end by 12 bases, with 23 bases between. CDR3 protein: CASAESGGPVEPLHF. The CDR3 region has the DNA TGTGCCAGCGCTGAATCGGGGGGGCCGGTGGAACCCCTCCACTTT.